This record looks at one TCR beta chain sequence and its context. What it binds is not known. This specimen comes from a study of Graves' ophthalmopathy and Graves' hyperthyroidism. The CDR3 runs to 15 residues. The V and J ends lost 3 bases and 10 bases, in that order; junction bases with no gene match: 15. Germline-derived CDR1 and CDR2 are SGHNT and YYREEE (reference sequence). Researchers turned away patients with other autoimmune diseases, uncontrolled infections, pregnancy or lactation. Amplification of TCR beta CDR3 regions used RNA transcripts. The library came from an HTBI-primed first-round RT-PCR and a second-round multiplex PCR. TCRdb fed the multiplex PCR reads into MiXCR, producing one record per CDR3 protein. Of hundreds of thousands of distinct CDR3 sequences in the sample, about two fifths were seen once. Findings and caveats of the study: The blood repertoire also included most expanded thyroid clonotypes above 0.001 frequency.

The sequence came from an adult man with Graves' ophthalmopathy. The sequenced sample consisted of peripheral blood. This chain links TRBV5-4 with TRBJ1-1; 7 bases fit TRBD1. This CDR3 is CASSSAPGQQVVAFF. In nucleotides, the CDR3 is TGTGCCAGCAGCTCGGCCCCGGGACAGCAAGTTGTAGCTTTCTTT.